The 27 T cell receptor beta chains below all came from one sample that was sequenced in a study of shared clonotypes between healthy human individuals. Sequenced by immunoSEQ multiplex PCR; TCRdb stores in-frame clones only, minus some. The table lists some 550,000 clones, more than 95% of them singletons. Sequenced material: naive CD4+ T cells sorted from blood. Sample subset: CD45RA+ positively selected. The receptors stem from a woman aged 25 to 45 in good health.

CDR3 nucleotides: TGCGCCAGCAGCAAACTCGCGGGGCAGCCCTCTTCGCTAAACACCGGGGAGCTGTTTTTT. As protein: CASSKLAGQPSSLNTGELFF. The chain carries TRBV5-1 and TRBJ2-2, with a possible D match to TRBD2 (6 bases). Germline V gene lookup returns CDR1 SGHRS and CDR2 YFSETQ. V was shortened by 4 bases and J by 2 bases, with 27 bases between the two germline ends. The CDR3 totals 20 residues.

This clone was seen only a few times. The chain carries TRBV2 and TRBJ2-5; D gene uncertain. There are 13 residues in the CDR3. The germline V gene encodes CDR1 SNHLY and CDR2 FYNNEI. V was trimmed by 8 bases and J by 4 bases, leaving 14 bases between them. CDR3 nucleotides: TGTGCCAGCCACCCCGAGGTGGGAGAGACCCAGTACTTC. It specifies CASHPEVGETQYF.

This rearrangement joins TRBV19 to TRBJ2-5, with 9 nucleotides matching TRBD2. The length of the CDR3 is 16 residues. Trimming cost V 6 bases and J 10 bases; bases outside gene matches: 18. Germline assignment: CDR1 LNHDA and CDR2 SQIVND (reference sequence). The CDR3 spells CASSPWGSYPSGDQYF. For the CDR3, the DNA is TGTGCCAGTAGCCCCTGGGGGAGTTACCCTAGCGGGGACCAGTACTTC.

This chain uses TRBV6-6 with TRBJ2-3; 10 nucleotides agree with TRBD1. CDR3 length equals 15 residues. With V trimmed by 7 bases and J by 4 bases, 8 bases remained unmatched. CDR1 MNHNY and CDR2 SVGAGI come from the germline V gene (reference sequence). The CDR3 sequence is CASTGRDRGADTQYF. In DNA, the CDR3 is TGTGCCAGCACCGGCCGGGACAGGGGCGCAGATACGCAGTATTTT.

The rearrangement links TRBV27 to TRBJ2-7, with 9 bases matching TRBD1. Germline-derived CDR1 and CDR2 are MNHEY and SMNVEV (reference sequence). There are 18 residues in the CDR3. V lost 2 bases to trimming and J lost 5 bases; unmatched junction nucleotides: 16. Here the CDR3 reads CASSLNGQGSRVFNEQYF. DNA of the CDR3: TGTGCCAGCAGTTTAAATGGACAGGGGTCGCGGGTCTTCAACGAGCAGTACTTC.

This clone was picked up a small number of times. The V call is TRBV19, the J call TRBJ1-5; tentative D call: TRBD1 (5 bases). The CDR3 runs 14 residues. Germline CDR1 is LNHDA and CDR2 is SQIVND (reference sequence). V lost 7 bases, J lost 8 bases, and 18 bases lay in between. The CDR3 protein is CASTRGRADEPQHF. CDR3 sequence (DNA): TGTGCCAGTACCCGGGGCAGGGCCGACGAGCCCCAGCATTTT.

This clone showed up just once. The CDR3 loop is CASSLGQVAYEQYF. The CDR3 coding sequence is TGCGCCAGCAGCTTGGGGCAGGTCGCCTACGAGCAGTACTTC. The chain links TRBV5-1 to TRBJ2-5, with no clear D. The better agreement between TRBJ2-7 and the DNA end casts doubt on the J call. CDR3 length equals 14 residues. Germline-derived CDR1 and CDR2 are SGHRS and YFSETQ.

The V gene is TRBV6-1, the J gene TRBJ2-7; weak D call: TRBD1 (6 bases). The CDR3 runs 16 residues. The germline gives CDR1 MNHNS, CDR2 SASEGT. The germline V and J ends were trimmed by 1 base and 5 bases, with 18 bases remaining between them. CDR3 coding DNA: TGTGCCAGCAGTGAAGGGGGCTCAGGGGCTCTTGACGAGCAGTACTTC. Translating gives CASSEGGSGALDEQYF.

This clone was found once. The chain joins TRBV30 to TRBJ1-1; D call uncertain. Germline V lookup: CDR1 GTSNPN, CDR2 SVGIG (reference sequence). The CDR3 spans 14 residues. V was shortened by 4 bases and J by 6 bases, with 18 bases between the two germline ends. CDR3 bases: TGTGCCTGGACCGGTGGAGTTCTAGACGCTGAAGCTTTCTTT. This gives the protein CAWTGGVLDAEAFF.

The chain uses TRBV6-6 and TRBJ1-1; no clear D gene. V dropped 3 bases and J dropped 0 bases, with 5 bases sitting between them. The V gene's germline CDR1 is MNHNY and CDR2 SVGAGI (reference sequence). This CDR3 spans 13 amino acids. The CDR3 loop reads CASSYQVNTEAFF. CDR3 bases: TGTGCCAGCAGTTATCAGGTGAACACTGAAGCTTTCTTT.

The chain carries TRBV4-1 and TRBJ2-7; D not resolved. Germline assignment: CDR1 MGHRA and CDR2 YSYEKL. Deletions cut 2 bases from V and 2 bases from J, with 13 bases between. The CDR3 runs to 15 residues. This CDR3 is CASSQRALDTYEQYF. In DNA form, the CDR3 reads TGCGCCAGCAGCCAAAGGGCACTTGACACCTACGAGCAGTACTTC.

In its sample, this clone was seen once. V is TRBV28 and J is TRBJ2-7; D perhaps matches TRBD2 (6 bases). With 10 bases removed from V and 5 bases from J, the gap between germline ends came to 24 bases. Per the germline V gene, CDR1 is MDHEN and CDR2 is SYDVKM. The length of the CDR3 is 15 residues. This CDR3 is CATTAASAGTDEQYF. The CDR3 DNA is TGTGCCACCACCGCTGCTAGCGCGGGGACGGACGAGCAGTACTTC.

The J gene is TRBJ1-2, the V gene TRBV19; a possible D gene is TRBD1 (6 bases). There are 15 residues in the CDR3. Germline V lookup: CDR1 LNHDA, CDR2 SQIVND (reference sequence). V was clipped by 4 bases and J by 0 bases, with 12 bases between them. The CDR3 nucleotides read TGTGCCAGTAGTAACACAGGGAAAGCTAACTATGGCTACACCTTC. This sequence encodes CASSNTGKANYGYTF.

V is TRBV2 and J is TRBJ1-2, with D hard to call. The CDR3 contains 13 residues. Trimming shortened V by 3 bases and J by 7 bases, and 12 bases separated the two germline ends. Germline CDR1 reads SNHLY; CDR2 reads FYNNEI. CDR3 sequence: CASSESRSGGYTF. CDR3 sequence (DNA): TGTGCCAGCAGTGAGAGTCGGAGTGGTGGCTACACCTTC.

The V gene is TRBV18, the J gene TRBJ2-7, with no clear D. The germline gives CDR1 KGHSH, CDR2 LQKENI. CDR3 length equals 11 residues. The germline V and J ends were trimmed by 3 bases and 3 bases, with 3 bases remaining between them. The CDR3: CASSPDYEQYF. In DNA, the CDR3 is TGTGCCAGCTCACCCGACTACGAGCAGTACTTC.

The CDR3 loop is CASSYRTSGTQYF. The CDR3 DNA reads TGTGCCAGCAGCTATCGGACTAGTGGGACCCAGTACTTC. J is TRBJ2-5 and V is TRBV11-1; 7 bases fit TRBD2. Per the germline V gene, CDR1 is SGHAT and CDR2 is FQDESV (reference sequence). J gave up 7 bases and V 4 bases, and 6 bases lay outside the gene matches. This CDR3 spans 13 amino acids.

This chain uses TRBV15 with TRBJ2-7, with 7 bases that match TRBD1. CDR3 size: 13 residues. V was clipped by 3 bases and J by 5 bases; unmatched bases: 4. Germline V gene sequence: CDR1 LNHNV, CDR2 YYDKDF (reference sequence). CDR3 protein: CATSSRQGNEQYF. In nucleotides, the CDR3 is TGTGCCACCAGCAGCCGACAGGGAAACGAGCAGTACTTC. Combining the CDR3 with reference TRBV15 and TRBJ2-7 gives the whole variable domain DAMVIQNPRYQVTQFGKPVTLSCSQTLNHNVMYWYQQKSSQAPKLLFHYYDKDFNNEADTPDNFQSRRPNTSFCFLDIRSPGLGDTAMYLCATSSRQGNEQYFGPGTRLTVT.

The CDR3 loop is CASSGGVGENTEAFF. The CDR3 DNA follows: TGCGCCAGCAGCGGCGGGGTTGGGGAGAACACTGAAGCTTTCTTT. The chain is built from TRBV5-1 and TRBJ1-1; the D is unclear. V gave up 4 bases and J gave up 1 base, with 14 bases separating them. Germline CDR1 reads SGHRS; CDR2 reads YFSETQ. The CDR3 length is 15 residues.

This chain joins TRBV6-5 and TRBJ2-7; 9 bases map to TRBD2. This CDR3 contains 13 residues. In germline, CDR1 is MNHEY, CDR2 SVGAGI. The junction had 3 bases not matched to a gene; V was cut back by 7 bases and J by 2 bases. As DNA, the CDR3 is TGTGCCAGCAAACTAGCGGGTCCCTACGAGCAGTACTTC. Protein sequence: CASKLAGPYEQYF.

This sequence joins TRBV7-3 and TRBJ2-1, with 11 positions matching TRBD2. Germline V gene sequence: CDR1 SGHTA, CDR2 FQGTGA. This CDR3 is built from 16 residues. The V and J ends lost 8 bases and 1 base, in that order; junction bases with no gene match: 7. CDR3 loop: CASAPASGRSYNEQFF. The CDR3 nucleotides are TGTGCCAGCGCTCCGGCTAGCGGGAGGTCCTACAATGAGCAGTTCTTC.

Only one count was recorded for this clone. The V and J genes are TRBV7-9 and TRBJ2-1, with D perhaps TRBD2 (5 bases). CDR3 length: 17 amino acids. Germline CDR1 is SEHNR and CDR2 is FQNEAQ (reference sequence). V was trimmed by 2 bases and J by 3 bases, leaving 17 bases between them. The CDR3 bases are TGTGCCAGCAGCTTAAGGATTAGCGCGATATACTACAATGAGCAGTTCTTC. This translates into CASSLRISAIYYNEQFF.

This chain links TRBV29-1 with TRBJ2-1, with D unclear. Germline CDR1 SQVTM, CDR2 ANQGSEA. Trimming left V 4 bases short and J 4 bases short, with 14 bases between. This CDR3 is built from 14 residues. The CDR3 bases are TGCAGCGTTGCGAGTACTACACTATACAATGAGCAGTTCTTC. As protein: CSVASTTLYNEQFF.

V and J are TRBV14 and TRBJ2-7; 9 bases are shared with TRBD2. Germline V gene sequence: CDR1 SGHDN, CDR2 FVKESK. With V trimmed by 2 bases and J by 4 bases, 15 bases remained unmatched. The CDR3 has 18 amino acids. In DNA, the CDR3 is TGTGCCAGCAGCCAACATCCTTACCGAGCGGGAGGCGGGTACGAGCAGTACTTC. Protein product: CASSQHPYRAGGGYEQYF. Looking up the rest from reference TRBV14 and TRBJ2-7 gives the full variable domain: EAGVTQFPSHSVIEKGQTVTLRCDPISGHDNLYWYRRVMGKEIKFLLHFVKESKQDESGMPNNRFLAERTGGTYSTLKVQPAELEDSGVYFCASSQHPYRAGGGYEQYFGPGTRLTVT.

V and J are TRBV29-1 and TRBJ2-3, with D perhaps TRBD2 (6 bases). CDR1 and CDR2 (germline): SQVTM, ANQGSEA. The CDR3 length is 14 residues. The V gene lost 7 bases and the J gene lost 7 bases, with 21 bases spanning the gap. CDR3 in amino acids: CSAPDYYDPNTQYF. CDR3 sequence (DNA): TGCAGCGCCCCGGACTACTACGATCCAAATACGCAGTATTTT.

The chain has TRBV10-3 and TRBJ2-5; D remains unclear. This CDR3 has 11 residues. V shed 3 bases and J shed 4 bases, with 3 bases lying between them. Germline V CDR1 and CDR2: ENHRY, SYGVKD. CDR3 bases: TGTGCCATCAGTGACAGAGAGACCCAGTACTTC. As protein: CAISDRETQYF.

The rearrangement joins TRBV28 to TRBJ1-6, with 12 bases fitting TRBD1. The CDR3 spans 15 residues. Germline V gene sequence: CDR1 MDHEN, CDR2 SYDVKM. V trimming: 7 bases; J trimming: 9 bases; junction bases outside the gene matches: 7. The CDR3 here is CASKLGQGARSPLHF. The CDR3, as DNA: TGTGCCAGCAAGTTGGGACAGGGGGCGCGTTCACCCCTCCACTTT.

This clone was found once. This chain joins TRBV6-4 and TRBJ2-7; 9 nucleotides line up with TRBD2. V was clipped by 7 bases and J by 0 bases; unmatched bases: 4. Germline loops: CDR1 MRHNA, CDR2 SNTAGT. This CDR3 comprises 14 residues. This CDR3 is CASKGLAHSYEQYF. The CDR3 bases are TGTGCCAGCAAAGGACTAGCGCACTCCTACGAGCAGTACTTC.